Described below is a single T cell receptor (beta chain) sequence and its context. Its antigen is as yet unknown. CDR3 length equals 14 residues. The trim removed 4 bases at V and 5 bases at J, leaving 8 bases unmatched. Per germline, CDR1 SGHRS and CDR2 YFSETQ. Researchers attached unique molecular identifiers to individual cDNA molecules. TCRdb passed the 5' RACE reads through MiXCR, listing each CDR3 protein once. The sample includes approximately 90,000 distinct CDR3 sequences, 16% of them seen just once. This entry belongs to a study of early T cells in non-severe SARS-CoV-2 infection. Study background: Unsorted whole blood bulk RNA was sequenced, with unpaired chains.

Whole-study results and caveats: Sequences matched to VDJdb favored anti-spike CD8 responses, while private and CD4 specificities were missed.

Sequenced material: whole blood, taken at baseline. The gene calls are TRBV5-1 and TRBJ2-7; 8 bases are shared with TRBD2. This TCR was sampled from an adult who was a healthcare worker with PCR-confirmed SARS-CoV-2 infection or an uninfected control (not recorded which). The CDR3 is CASSPGGIWDEQYF. DNA of the CDR3: TGCGCCAGCAGCCCGGGGGGGATCTGGGACGAGCAGTACTTC.